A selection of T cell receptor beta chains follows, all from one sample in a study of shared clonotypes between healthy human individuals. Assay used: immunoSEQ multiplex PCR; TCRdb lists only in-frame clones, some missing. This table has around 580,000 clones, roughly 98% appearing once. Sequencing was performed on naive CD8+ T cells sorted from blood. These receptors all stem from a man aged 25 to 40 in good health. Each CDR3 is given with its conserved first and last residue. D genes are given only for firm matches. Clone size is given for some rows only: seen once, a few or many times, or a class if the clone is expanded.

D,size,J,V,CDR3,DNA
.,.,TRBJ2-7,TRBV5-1,CASSQGTSTYEQYF,TGCGCCAGCAGCCAGGGGACTTCGACCTACGAGCAGTACTTC
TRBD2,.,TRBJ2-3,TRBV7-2,CASSSLATDTQYF,TGTGCCAGCAGCTCACTAGCGACAGATACGCAGTATTTT
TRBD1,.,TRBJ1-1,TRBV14,CASSHVPGQGVHTEAFF,TGTGCCAGCAGCCATGTACCGGGACAGGGGGTACACACTGAAGCTTTCTTT
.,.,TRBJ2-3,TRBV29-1,CSVEFRNTQYF,TGCAGCGTTGAATTCAGAAATACGCAGTATTTT
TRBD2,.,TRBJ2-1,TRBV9,CASSATGLAGSNEQFF,TGTGCCAGCAGCGCAACGGGACTAGCGGGGTCTAATGAGCAGTTCTTC
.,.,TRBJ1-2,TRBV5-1,CASSPLGGLNYGYTF,TGCGCCAGCAGCCCCCTGGGGGGACTTAACTATGGCTACACCTTC
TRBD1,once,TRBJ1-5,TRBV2,CASRGQGAHQPQHF,TGTGCCAGCAGAGGCCAGGGGGCCCATCAGCCCCAGCATTTT
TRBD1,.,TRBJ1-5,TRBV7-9,CASSGGQGESQPQHF,TGTGCCAGCAGCGGAGGACAGGGGGAAAGTCAGCCCCAGCATTTT
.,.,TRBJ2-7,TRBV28,CASSLRGWEQYF,TGTGCCAGCAGTTTAAGGGGGTGGGAGCAGTACTTC
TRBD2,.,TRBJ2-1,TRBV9,CASSSLAGSSYNEQFF,TGTGCCAGCAGCTCCCTAGCGGGTAGCTCCTACAATGAGCAGTTCTTC
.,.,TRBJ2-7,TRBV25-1,CASSESYSRTYEQYF,TGTGCCAGCAGTGAATCTTACAGTCGGACCTACGAGCAGTACTTC
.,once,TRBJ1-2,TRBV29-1,CSVEDRMDGYTF,TGCAGCGTTGAAGACAGGATGGATGGCTACACCTTC
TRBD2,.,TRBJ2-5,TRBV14,CASSQRREGLKTQYF,TGTGCCAGCAGCCAAAGGCGGGAGGGCCTAAAGACCCAGTACTTC
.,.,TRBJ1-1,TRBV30,CAWSDSGLEAFF,TGTGCCTGGAGTGACTCAGGCTTAGAAGCTTTCTTT
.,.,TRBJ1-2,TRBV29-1,CSVVSAVYGYTF,TGCAGCGTTGTCTCGGCAGTCTATGGCTACACCTTC
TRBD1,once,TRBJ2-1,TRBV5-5,CASSFSGTGDYNEQFF,TGTGCCAGCAGCTTTTCCGGGACAGGGGACTACAATGAGCAGTTCTTC
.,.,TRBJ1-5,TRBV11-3,CAILSRGRFRVSNQPQHF,TGTGCCATCCTGAGTCGGGGGAGATTTAGGGTTAGCAATCAGCCCCAGCATTTT
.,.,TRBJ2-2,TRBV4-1,CASSQGVGSNTGELFF,TGCGCCAGCAGCCAAGGTGTCGGATCTAACACCGGGGAGCTGTTTTTT
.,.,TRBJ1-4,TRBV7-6,CASSFRRDGRNEKLFF,TGTGCCAGCAGCTTTCGCCGGGACGGTCGTAATGAAAAACTGTTTTTT
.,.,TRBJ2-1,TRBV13,CASSLGLGSSYNEQFF,TGTGCCAGCAGCTTAGGTCTCGGGAGCTCCTACAATGAGCAGTTCTTC
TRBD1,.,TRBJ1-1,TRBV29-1,CSVERTGENTEAFF,TGCAGCGTTGAAAGGACAGGCGAGAACACTGAAGCTTTCTTT
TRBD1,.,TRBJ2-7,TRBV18,CASSPGQAGSYEQYF,TGTGCCAGCTCCCCGGGACAGGCTGGCTCCTACGAGCAGTACTTC
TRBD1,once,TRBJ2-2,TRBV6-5,CASSYVDRTGTGELFF,TGTGCCAGCAGTTATGTGGACAGGACTGGCACCGGGGAGCTGTTTTTT
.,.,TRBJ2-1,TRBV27,CASSLSGTGYNEQFF,TGTGCCAGCAGTTTATCCGGGACTGGTTACAATGAGCAGTTCTTC
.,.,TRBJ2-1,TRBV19,CASSAPGQLYNEQFF,TGTGCCAGTAGTGCCCCGGGACAACTCTACAATGAGCAGTTCTTC
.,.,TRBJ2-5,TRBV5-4,CASSFYPPNDRRNFQETQYF,TGTGCCAGCAGCTTTTACCCCCCCAATGACAGACGGAATTTCCAAGAGACCCAGTACTTC
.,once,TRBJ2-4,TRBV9,CASSAGEGLIGSIQYF,TGTGCCAGCAGCGCAGGCGAGGGTCTGATCGGGAGCATTCAGTACTTC
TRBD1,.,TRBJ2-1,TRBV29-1,CSVGDRVNEQFF,TGCAGCGTGGGGGACAGGGTCAATGAGCAGTTCTTC
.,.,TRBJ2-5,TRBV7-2,CASSLVLSQETQYF,TGTGCCAGCAGCTTAGTTCTGAGCCAAGAGACCCAGTACTTC
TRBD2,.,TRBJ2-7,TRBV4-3,CASSPLAGGHEQYF,TGCGCCAGCAGCCCCCTAGCGGGAGGGCATGAGCAGTACTTC
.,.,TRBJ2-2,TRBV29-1,CSLFDRDTNTGELFF,TGCAGCCTCTTCGACCGGGACACTAACACCGGGGAGCTGTTTTTT
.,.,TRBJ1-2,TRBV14,CASSQDGVGAAGIYGYTF,TGTGCCAGCAGCCAAGATGGGGTAGGCGCCGCGGGGATTTATGGCTACACCTTC
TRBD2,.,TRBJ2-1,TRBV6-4,CASSDSGLAGAKTSYNEQFF,TGTGCCAGCAGTGACTCAGGACTAGCGGGGGCCAAAACCTCCTACAATGAGCAGTTCTTC
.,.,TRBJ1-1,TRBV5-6,CASYQGENTEAFF,TGTGCCAGCTATCAGGGTGAGAACACTGAAGCTTTCTTT
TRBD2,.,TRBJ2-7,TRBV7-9,CASSLLAGVNSYEQYF,TGTGCCAGCAGCTTACTAGCGGGAGTAAACTCCTACGAGCAGTACTTC
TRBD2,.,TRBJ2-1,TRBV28,CASSLSGSSYNEQFF,TGTGCCAGCAGTTTGAGCGGGAGCTCCTACAATGAGCAGTTCTTC
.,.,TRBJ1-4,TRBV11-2,CASSLGGKLFF,TGTGCCAGCAGCTTAGGTGGGAAACTGTTTTTT
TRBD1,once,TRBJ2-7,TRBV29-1,CSALSGTGGFHEQYF,TGCAGCGCCTTGTCCGGGACAGGGGGCTTCCACGAGCAGTACTTC
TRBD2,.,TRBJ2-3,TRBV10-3,CAISELAGDTQYF,TGTGCCATCAGTGAACTAGCGGGAGATACGCAGTATTTT
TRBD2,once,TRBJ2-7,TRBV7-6,CASSPGLASSYEQYF,TGTGCCAGCAGCCCGGGACTAGCGAGCTCCTACGAGCAGTACTTC
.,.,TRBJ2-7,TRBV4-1,CASSQGDTSYEQYF,TGCGCCAGCAGCCAGGGGGACACCTCCTACGAGCAGTACTTC
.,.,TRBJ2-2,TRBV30,CAWSGGELFF,TGTGCCTGGAGTGGCGGGGAGCTGTTTTTT
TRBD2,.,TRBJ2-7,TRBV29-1,CSVRGTSGSRGSYEQYF,TGCAGCGTTCGGGGGACTAGCGGGAGTAGGGGCTCTTACGAGCAGTACTTC
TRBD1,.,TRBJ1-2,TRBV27,CASSLGQATGYTF,TGTGCCAGCAGTTTGGGACAGGCTACCGGCTACACCTTC
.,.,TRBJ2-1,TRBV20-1,CSARDHGQFF,TGCAGTGCTAGAGATCATGGGCAGTTCTTC
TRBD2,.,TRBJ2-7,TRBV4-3,CASSQDLASGSYEQYF,TGCGCCAGCAGCCAAGATCTTGCTAGCGGGAGTTACGAGCAGTACTTC
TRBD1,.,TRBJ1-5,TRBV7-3,CASSSDRENNQPQHF,TGTGCCAGCAGCTCGGACAGGGAAAACAATCAGCCCCAGCATTTT
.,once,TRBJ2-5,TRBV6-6,CASSLLGQGKETQYF,TGTGCCAGCAGTCTGCTCGGACAAGGGAAGGAGACCCAGTACTTC
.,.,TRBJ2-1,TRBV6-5,CASRYLAGSYNEQFF,TGTGCCAGCAGATACCTCGCGGGGTCCTACAATGAGCAGTTCTTC
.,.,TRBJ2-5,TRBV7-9,CASSPRGPSWETQYF,TGTGCCAGCAGCCCCAGAGGGCCCTCGTGGGAGACCCAGTACTTC
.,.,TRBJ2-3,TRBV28,CASSFNADTQYF,TGTGCCAGCAGTTTTAATGCAGATACGCAGTATTTT
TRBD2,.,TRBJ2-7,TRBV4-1,CASSHPGLAVAREEQYF,TGCGCCAGCAGCCACCCGGGACTAGCGGTTGCCCGGGAGGAGCAGTACTTC
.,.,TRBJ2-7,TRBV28,CASRHYYEQYF,TGTGCCAGCAGGCACTACTACGAGCAGTACTTC
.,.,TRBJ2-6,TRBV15,CATSTTTSGANVLTF,TGTGCCACCAGCACCACCACTTCTGGGGCCAACGTCCTGACTTTC
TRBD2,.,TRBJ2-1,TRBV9,CASSVSGRVFNEQFF,TGTGCCAGCAGCGTTAGCGGGAGGGTTTTCAATGAGCAGTTCTTC